This T cell receptor (beta chain) was recovered during a study of blood T cell repertoires in COVID-19. The V gene's germline CDR1 is SGHTA and CDR2 FQGTGA. Trimming at V came to 2 bases and at J to 5 bases, leaving 1 base not matched to a gene. The CDR3 extends over 13 amino acids. TCRdb keeps only in-frame clones here, not all; method: immunoSEQ multiplex PCR. The table lists a few hundred thousand clones, 80% to 90% of them singletons. Cohorts were assigned according to the clinical history that participants reported. This TCR derives from a man younger than 40 who had recovered from COVID-19. J is TRBJ2-7 and V is TRBV7-3; TRBD2 matches at 9 bases. Sequencing was carried out using PBMCs or T cells enriched from blood (not recorded which). The CDR3, as DNA: TGTGCCAGCAGCTTACAGCGGGAGGACGAGCAGTACTTC. Its translation is CASSLQREDEQYF.